This TCR beta chain was captured in a study of T cell changes during pregnancy in multiple sclerosis. Some clones are missing from TCRdb's copy, which holds only in-frame ones; the method was immunoSEQ multiplex PCR. The sample carries more than 45,000 clones, about 90% recorded once. Germline CDR1 SGHRS, CDR2 YFSETQ. The CDR3 covers 16 residues. V dropped 0 bases and J dropped 2 bases, with 12 bases sitting between them. Source: CD4+ T cells from peripheral blood mononuclear cells, taken after pregnancy. The gene calls are TRBV5-1 and TRBJ1-5; D gene unclear. The receptor was isolated from a female donor with multiple sclerosis, enrolled in a pregnancy study. The CDR3 DNA follows: TGCGCCAGCAGCTTGGGGGCCCGGGGAGGCAATCAGCCCCAGCATTTT. Its translation: CASSLGARGGNQPQHF.